This entry describes one TCR beta chain. Its antigen is currently unknown. This sample was included in a study of CD8 T cells in ankylosing spondylitis. The study, taken as a whole, reports: Significantly higher representation of disease-linked clones was reported for matched ankylosing spondylitis synovial fluid. Earlier work had already found some motif variants in reactive arthritis synovial fluid and blood. Clones linked with disease were CD8+ and fairly uncommon in the peripheral blood. Typical of ankylosing spondylitis blood, it appeared, was a TCR beta motif of fewer than ten highly homologous variants.

The germline gives CDR1 DFQATT, CDR2 SNEGSKA (reference sequence). This CDR3 contains 14 residues. V lost 6 bases, J lost 3 bases, and 9 bases stayed unmatched. Each CDR3 protein gets one entry after TCRdb re-called the 5' RACE reads with MiXCR. The sample comprises around 28,000 distinct CDR3 sequences, more than 30% of which are singletons, and 45% rests with the top ten. The V call is TRBV20-1, the J call TRBJ2-5, with 8 bases matching TRBD2. This clonotype was obtained from a male donor with ankylosing spondylitis. Sequenced input: synovial fluid, either unsorted or a sorted T cell fraction (not recorded which). The CDR3 reads CSASTPREEETQYF. In DNA form, the CDR3 reads TGCAGTGCGTCTACCCCGCGGGAGGAAGAGACCCAGTACTTC.